The 21 T cell receptor beta chains below were found in one sample sequenced in a study of T cell responses to AZD1222 COVID-19 vaccine. The assay was immunoSEQ multiplex PCR, and TCRdb's table has in-frame clones only and misses some. This repertoire shows about 110,000 clones, under 95% found once; its top ten account for roughly a fifth. This specimen was peripheral blood, taken on day 0 of AZD1222 vaccination. Source of these receptors: an adult in good health.

The CDR3 protein is CASSLLAGAPNEQFF. CDR3 nucleotide sequence: TGTGCCAGCAGCCTCCTAGCGGGGGCCCCCAATGAGCAGTTCTTC. The J gene is TRBJ2-1, the V gene TRBV7-2; 10 bases fit TRBD2. This CDR3 is built from 15 residues. V shed 5 bases, J shed 6 bases, and the junction held 7 bases outside the gene matches. The germline V gene has CDR1 SGHTA and CDR2 FQGNSA.

J is TRBJ2-7 and V is TRBV19; D is ambiguous. V lost 4 bases and J lost 6, with 10 bases in between. The CDR3 totals 12 residues. Germline V gene data show CDR1 as LNHDA and CDR2 as SQIVND (reference sequence). The CDR3 region has the DNA TGTGCCAGTAGTACGGAGACTGGCGAGCAGTACTTC. Its protein is CASSTETGEQYF. The full variable domain, in which reference TRBV19 and TRBJ2-7 provide the parts outside the CDR3, is DGGITQSPKYLFRKEGQNVTLSCEQNLNHDAMYWYRQDPGQGLRLIYYSQIVNDFQKGDIAEGYSVSREKKESFPLTVTSAQKNPTAFYLCASSTETGEQYFGPGTRLTVT.

The chain combines TRBV2 with TRBJ1-5; the D is unclear. The V gene's germline CDR1 is SNHLY and CDR2 FYNNEI. This CDR3 region has 15 residues. V lost 4 bases to trimming and J lost 6 bases, with 16 bases between them. The CDR3 nucleotides read TGTGCCAGCAGTGCCTTTGTTGGGCGAGGTCAGCCCCAGCATTTT. Its protein product is CASSAFVGRGQPQHF.

The rearrangement links TRBV4-1 to TRBJ1-6; D is undetermined. The length of the CDR3 is 16 residues. The V gene lost 1 base and the J gene lost 0 bases, with 7 bases spanning the gap. In germline, CDR1 is MGHRA, CDR2 YSYEKL. The CDR3 reads CASSQVGSSYNSPLHF. The DNA for the CDR3 is TGCGCCAGCAGCCAAGTGGGGAGCTCCTATAATTCACCCCTCCACTTT.

The rearrangement joins TRBV4-3 to TRBJ1-2; 7 bases align to TRBD1. Unmatched junction bases numbered 11, after V lost 0 bases and J lost 4 bases. The CDR3 contains 17 residues. Germline V gives CDR1 LGHNA, CDR2 YSLEER. CDR3 residues: CASSQDFYQGGGYGYTF. The CDR3 nucleotides are TGCGCCAGCAGCCAAGATTTTTATCAGGGGGGGGGCTATGGCTACACCTTC.

The J gene is TRBJ2-7, the V gene TRBV7-9; D assignment may be TRBD1 or TRBD2 (6 bases each). Germline V CDR1 and CDR2: SEHNR, FQNEAQ (reference sequence). V lost 5 bases and J lost 2, with 19 bases in between. CDR3 length: 16 residues. CDR3 DNA: TGTGCCAGCAGCCCCCGGGGGCAGGGAGTGGCCTACGAGCAGTACTTC. This codes for CASSPRGQGVAYEQYF. Combining the CDR3 with reference TRBV7-9 and TRBJ2-7 gives the whole variable domain DTGVSQNPRHKITKRGQNVTFRCDPISEHNRLYWYRQTLGQGPEFLTYFQNEAQLEKSRLLSDRFSAERPKGSFSTLEIQRTEQGDSAMYLCASSPRGQGVAYEQYFGPGTRLTVT.

This chain uses TRBV7-2 with TRBJ2-1; 12 nucleotides align to TRBD2. The CDR3 has 15 residues. Germline CDR1 SGHTA, CDR2 FQGNSA. The J segment lost 8 bases and the V segment lost 5 bases, leaving 7 bases of the junction unmatched. CDR3 region: CASSPLAGGGYEQFF. The CDR3 nucleotides are TGTGCCAGCAGCCCACTAGCGGGGGGCGGCTATGAGCAGTTCTTC.

The chain combines TRBV4-3 with TRBJ1-6; TRBD1 matches 7 bases. Trimming removed 0 bases from V and 9 bases from J; junction bases left unmatched: 5. Looked up from germline, CDR1 is LGHNA and CDR2 is YSLEER. The CDR3 is made up of 15 amino acids. As DNA, the CDR3 is TGCGCCAGCAGCCAAGATGGAGGGGGCAGTTCACCCCTCCACTTT. Protein: CASSQDGGGSSPLHF.

The J gene is TRBJ2-7, the V gene TRBV28; 9 bases line up with TRBD1. CDR1 and CDR2 from the germline V gene are MDHEN and SYDVKM. V lost 2 bases to trimming and J lost 3 bases; unmatched junction nucleotides: 17. The CDR3 extends over 19 amino acids. The CDR3, as DNA: TGTGCCAGCAGTTTACCCGCCGGACAGGGGTTCCTCATCGGCTACGAGCAGTACTTC. Amino acids: CASSLPAGQGFLIGYEQYF. The entire variable domain, with the rest obtained from reference TRBV28 and TRBJ2-7, is as follows: DVKVTQSSRYLVKRTGEKVFLECVQDMDHENMFWYRQDPGLGLRLIYFSYDVKMKEKGDIPEGYSVSREKKERFSLILESASTNQTSMYLCASSLPAGQGFLIGYEQYFGPGTRLTVT.

This clone was seen only once. The chain uses TRBV27 and TRBJ1-6; D is possibly TRBD1 (5 bases). The CDR3 is made up of 15 amino acids. Germline lookup yields CDR1 MNHEY and CDR2 SMNVEV (reference sequence). Trimming took off 3 bases at V and 3 bases at J, with 9 bases between the two ends. The CDR3 coding sequence is TGTGCCAGCAGTTTTGGGGGGGTCTATAATTCACCCCTCCACTTT. Protein: CASSFGGVYNSPLHF.

This clone was observed a handful of times. The chain couples TRBV19 to TRBJ1-5, with D possibly matching TRBD1 (5 bases). This CDR3 is built from 17 residues. The germline V gene has CDR1 LNHDA and CDR2 SQIVND (reference sequence). Trimming removed 0 bases at V and 4 bases at J, with 16 bases between. Here the CDR3 DNA reads TGTGCCAGTAGTATAGACCTCGCCGGGACGAGGAATCAGCCCCAGCATTTT. Translated: CASSIDLAGTRNQPQHF.

Here the CDR3 DNA reads TGCGCCAGCAGCCAAAATCCCACGGGACAGGGAGGCCACGAGCAGTACTTC. Residues: CASSQNPTGQGGHEQYF. This rearrangement joins TRBV4-3 to TRBJ2-7, with 9 bases that match TRBD1. Germline V gene lookup returns CDR1 LGHNA and CDR2 YSLEER. V was clipped by 2 bases and J by 5 bases; unmatched bases: 13. The length of the CDR3 is 17 residues.

J is TRBJ1-2 and V is TRBV6-1; D is unclear. The V end lost 1 base, the J end lost 0 bases, and 3 bases lay between the germline ends. This CDR3 has 13 amino acids. CDR1 is MNHNS, CDR2 SASEGT, per germline. Here the CDR3 DNA reads TGTGCCAGCAGTGAAGACACTAACTATGGCTACACCTTC. As protein: CASSEDTNYGYTF.

The rearrangement joins TRBV3-1 (or the pseudogene TRBV3-2) to TRBJ1-2; the D is unclear. The CDR3 has 12 residues. V was trimmed by 1 base and J by 7 bases, leaving 7 bases between them. Germline V lookup: CDR1 LGHDT, CDR2 YNNKEL (reference sequence). The CDR3 DNA is TGTGCCAGCAGCCAAGGGGGTCTTGGCTACACCTTC. Translated, it gives CASSQGGLGYTF.

This chain connects TRBV4-1 to TRBJ2-1, with TRBD1 as a possible D gene (8 bases). CDR3 length: 19 amino acids. The V gene lost 4 bases and the J gene lost 0 bases, with 22 bases spanning the gap. CDR1 and CDR2 (germline): MGHRA, YSYEKL. CDR3 nucleotides: TGCGCCAGCAGCCCGGGGGGCGGACAGGGCCCTAGCTCCTACAATGAGCAGTTCTTC. It codes for CASSPGGGQGPSSYNEQFF.

This clone appeared a single time. The genes are TRBV5-1 and TRBJ2-3; D not resolved. The CDR3 extends over 14 amino acids. CDR1 and CDR2 from the germline V gene are SGHRS and YFSETQ. Trimming cost V 2 bases and J 2 bases, with 9 bases left between them. The CDR3 reads CASSFNSNTDTQYF. The CDR3 DNA reads TGCGCCAGCAGCTTCAACTCAAACACAGATACGCAGTATTTT.

The table lists this clone with a count of one. The rearrangement links TRBV6-1 to TRBJ2-2; D could derive from TRBD1 or TRBD2 (5 bases each). Trimming shortened V by 2 bases and J by 6 bases, and 10 bases separated the two germline ends. The CDR3 has 14 residues. Germline V gives CDR1 MNHNS, CDR2 SASEGT. Here the CDR3 reads CASSESTGPGELFF. DNA for the CDR3: TGTGCCAGCAGTGAAAGTACGGGGCCCGGGGAGCTGTTTTTT.

This chain joins TRBV28 and TRBJ2-7; 10 positions match TRBD1. CDR1 and CDR2 (germline): MDHEN, SYDVKM. V shed 7 bases and J 5 bases; nucleotides not matched to a gene: 5. The CDR3 spans 13 residues. Written as DNA, the CDR3 is TGTGCCAGCACGGGACAGGGGATCAACGAGCAGTACTTC. It is translated as CASTGQGINEQYF.

The CDR3 loop is CASSSGQLTGELFF. The CDR3 DNA follows: TGTGCCAGCAGCTCAGGACAGCTTACCGGGGAGCTGTTTTTT. The chain is built from TRBV7-2 and TRBJ2-2; D may be TRBD1 (6 bases). The V end was cut by 4 bases, the J end by 5 bases, with 11 bases between. The CDR3 totals 14 residues. Germline V gene sequence: CDR1 SGHTA, CDR2 FQGNSA.

The chain combines TRBV9 with TRBJ1-6; TRBD1 matches 7 bases. V trimming: 4 bases; J trimming: 5 bases; junction bases outside the gene matches: 6. Germline-derived CDR1 and CDR2 are SGDLS and YYNGEE. The CDR3 covers 15 residues. This CDR3 reads CASSTGTAHNSPLHF. The CDR3 nucleotides are TGTGCCAGCAGCACCGGGACAGCTCATAATTCACCCCTCCACTTT.

The gene calls are TRBV15 and TRBJ2-2; 7 bases line up with TRBD2. Germline CDR1 and CDR2: LNHNV and YYDKDF (reference sequence). The V segment lost 0 bases and the J segment 6 bases; nucleotides outside the gene matches: 1. The CDR3 contains 14 residues. This CDR3 is CATSRDRGAGELFF. The CDR3 bases are TGTGCCACCAGCAGAGATCGGGGGGCCGGGGAGCTGTTTTTT.